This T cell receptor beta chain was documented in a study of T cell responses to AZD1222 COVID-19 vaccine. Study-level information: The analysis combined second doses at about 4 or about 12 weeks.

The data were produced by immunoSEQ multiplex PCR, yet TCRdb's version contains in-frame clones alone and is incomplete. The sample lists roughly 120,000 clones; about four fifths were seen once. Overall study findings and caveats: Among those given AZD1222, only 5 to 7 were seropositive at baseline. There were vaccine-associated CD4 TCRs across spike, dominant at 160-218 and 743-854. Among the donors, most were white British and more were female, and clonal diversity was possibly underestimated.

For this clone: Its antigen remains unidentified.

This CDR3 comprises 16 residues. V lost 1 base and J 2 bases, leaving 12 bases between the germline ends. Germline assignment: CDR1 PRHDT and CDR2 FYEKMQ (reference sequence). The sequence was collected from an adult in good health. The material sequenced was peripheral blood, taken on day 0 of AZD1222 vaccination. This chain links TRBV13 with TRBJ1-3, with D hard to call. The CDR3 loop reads CASSLDRVTAGNTIYF. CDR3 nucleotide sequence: TGTGCCAGCAGCTTAGATCGGGTAACAGCTGGAAACACCATATATTTT. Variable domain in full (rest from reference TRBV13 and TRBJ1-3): AAGVIQSPRHLIKEKRETATLKCYPIPRHDTVYWYQQGPGQDPQFLISFYEKMQSDKGSIPDRFSAQQFSDYHSELNMSSLELGDSALYFCASSLDRVTAGNTIYFGEGSWLTVV.